Described below is a single TCR beta chain sequence and its context. Its cognate antigen is unknown. Method: immunoSEQ multiplex PCR; TCRdb's copy keeps in-frame clones and lacks some. The data contain about 320,000 clones, approximately 80% of them singletons. These data belong to a study of Ad26.COV2.S vaccination and SARS-CoV-2 variants. Study-level information: Recipients of Ad26.COV2.S got it intramuscularly, once or twice 56 days apart. General study findings and limits: After vaccination, substantial breadth of spike-specific CD8+ and CD4+ responses was reported. Placebo and vaccine recipients had non-spike TCR breadth that was similar.

Treatment of the sample: 15 to 20 received Ad26.COV2.S at low or high dose, single or two shots; 5 received placebo; per-sample allocation not given. The samples date from day 63 after the first vaccine or placebo injection. Sequenced material: peripheral blood, taken in a trial of Ad26.COV2.S vaccine versus placebo. This TCR was recovered from a person between 18 and 65 years old who received the Ad26.COV2.S COVID-19 vaccine or a placebo.

The CDR3 reads CASGLDRVSTDTQYF. In nucleotides, the CDR3 is TGTGCTAGTGGTCTGGACAGGGTTAGCACAGATACGCAGTATTTT. V usage is TRBV12-5 and J usage is TRBJ2-3, with TRBD1 matching 8 bases. The trim removed 5 bases at V and 0 bases at J, leaving 4 bases unmatched. Germline V CDR1 and CDR2: LGHNT, FRNRAP. The CDR3 extends over 15 amino acids.